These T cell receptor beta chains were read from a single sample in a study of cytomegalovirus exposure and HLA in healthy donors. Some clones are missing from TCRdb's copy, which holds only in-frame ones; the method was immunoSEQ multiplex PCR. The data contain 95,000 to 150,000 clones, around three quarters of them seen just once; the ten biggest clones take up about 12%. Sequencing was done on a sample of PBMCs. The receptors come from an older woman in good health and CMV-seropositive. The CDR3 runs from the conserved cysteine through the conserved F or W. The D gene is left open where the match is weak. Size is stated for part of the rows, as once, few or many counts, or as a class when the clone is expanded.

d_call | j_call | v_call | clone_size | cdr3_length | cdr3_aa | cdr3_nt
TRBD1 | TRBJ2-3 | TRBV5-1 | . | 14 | CASSSGQYTDTQYF | TGCGCCAGCAGCTCGGGACAGTACACAGATACGCAGTATTTT
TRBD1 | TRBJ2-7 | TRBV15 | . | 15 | CATSLLDRTSYEQYF | TGTGCCACCAGCCTCTTGGACAGGACCTCCTACGAGCAGTACTTC
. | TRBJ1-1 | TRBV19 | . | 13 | CASSLSEGTEAFF | TGTGCCAGTAGTCTCAGTGAGGGCACTGAAGCTTTCTTT
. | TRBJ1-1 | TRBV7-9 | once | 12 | CASSFRNTEAFF | TGTGCCAGCAGCTTCAGGAACACTGAAGCTTTCTTT
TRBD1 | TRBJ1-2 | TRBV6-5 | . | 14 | CASSPGTGYYGYTF | TGTGCCAGCAGTCCCGGGACAGGGTACTATGGCTACACCTTC
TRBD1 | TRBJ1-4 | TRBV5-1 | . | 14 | CASSLGQGYEKLFF | TGCGCCAGCAGCTTGGGACAGGGTTATGAAAAACTGTTTTTT
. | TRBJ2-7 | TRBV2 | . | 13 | CASIPPRAYEQYF | TGTGCCAGCATCCCCCCGAGAGCCTACGAGCAGTACTTC
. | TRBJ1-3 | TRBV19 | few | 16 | CASSTTGLRSGNTIYF | TGTGCCAGTAGTACAACAGGGCTACGCTCTGGAAACACCATATATTTT
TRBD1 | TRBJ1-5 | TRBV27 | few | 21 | CASSALIWAGQGFYSNQPQHF | TGTGCCAGCAGTGCCCTTATTTGGGCGGGACAGGGCTTCTATAGCAATCAGCCCCAGCATTTT
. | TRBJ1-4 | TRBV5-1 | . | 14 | CASSLVKGGEKLFF | TGCGCCAGCAGCTTGGTAAAGGGAGGCGAAAAACTGTTTTTT